This T cell receptor beta chain was retrieved from a study of breast tumors, draining lymph nodes, adjacent tissues. Study-level points and caveats: The lymph node origin of tumor T cells was framed as consistent with a hypothesis, not demonstrated. Compared with lymph nodes, tumors were less diverse; compared with nontumor tissue, more. The data were judged consistent with most tumor T cells coming from lymph node and expanding in tumor. Compared with basal-like, luminal-like tumors shared significantly more repertoire with nontumor tissue.

Breast cancer patients provided tissue from their axillary draining lymph nodes. TCRdb passed the multiplex PCR reads through MiXCR, listing each CDR3 protein once. The sample holds about 180,000 distinct CDR3 sequences; 33% are singletons and the top ten take 3.8%. As to this clonotype: Its antigen is not identified. Given the absence of the conserved phenylalanine or tryptophan at the CDR3 end, a read error is likely.

The CDR3 extends over 14 amino acids. The V gene lost 2 bases and the J gene lost 1 base, with 8 bases spanning the gap. From germline, CDR1 is SEHNR and CDR2 FQNEAQ (reference sequence). The TCR sequence derives from a female donor with breast cancer. Some clones in this sample may be carry-over from other donors' samples. This chain uses TRBV7-9 with TRBJ2-5; D is ambiguous. Sequencing was done on a sample of axillary lymph node tissue. The CDR3 DNA reads TGTGCCAGCAGCTTACCGACGGGCCAAGAGACCCAGTACCTC. Translated, it gives CASSLPTGQETQYL.